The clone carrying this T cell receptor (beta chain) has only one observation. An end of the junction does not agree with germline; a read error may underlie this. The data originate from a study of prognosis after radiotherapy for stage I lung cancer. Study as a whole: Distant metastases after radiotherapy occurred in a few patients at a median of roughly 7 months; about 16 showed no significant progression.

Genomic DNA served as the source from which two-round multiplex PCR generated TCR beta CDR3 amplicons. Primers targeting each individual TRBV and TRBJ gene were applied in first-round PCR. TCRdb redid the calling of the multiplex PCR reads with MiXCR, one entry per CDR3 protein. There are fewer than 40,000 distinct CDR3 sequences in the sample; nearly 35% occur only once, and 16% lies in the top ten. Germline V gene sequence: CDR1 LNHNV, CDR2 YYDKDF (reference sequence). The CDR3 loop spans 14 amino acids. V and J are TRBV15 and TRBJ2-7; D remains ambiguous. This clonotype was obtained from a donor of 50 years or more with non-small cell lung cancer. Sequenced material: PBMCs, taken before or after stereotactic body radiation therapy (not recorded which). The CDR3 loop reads CSTSRDRSAEQQYF. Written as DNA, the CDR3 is TGTTCCACCAGCAGAGATAGATCCGCGGAACAGCAGTACTTC.